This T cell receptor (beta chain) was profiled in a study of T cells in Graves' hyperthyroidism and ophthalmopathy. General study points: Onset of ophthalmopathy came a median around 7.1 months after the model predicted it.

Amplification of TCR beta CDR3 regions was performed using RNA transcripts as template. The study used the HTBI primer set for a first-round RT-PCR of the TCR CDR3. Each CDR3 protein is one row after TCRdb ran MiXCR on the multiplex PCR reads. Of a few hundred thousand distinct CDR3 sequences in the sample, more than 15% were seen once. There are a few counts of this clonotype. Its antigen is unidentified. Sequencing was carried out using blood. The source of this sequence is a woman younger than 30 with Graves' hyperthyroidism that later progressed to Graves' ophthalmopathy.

CDR3 nucleotides: TGTGCCAGCAGCGTAGCTCCGGGGGAAGGTGAGCAGTTCTTC. Protein: CASSVAPGEGEQFF. The genes are TRBV9 and TRBJ2-1; possibly TRBD2 for D (6 bases). Trimming shortened V by 0 bases and J by 9 bases, and 13 bases separated the two germline ends. The CDR3 is 14 residues long. The germline gives CDR1 SGDLS, CDR2 YYNGEE. The full variable domain, in which reference TRBV9 and TRBJ2-1 provide the parts outside the CDR3, is DSGVTQTPKHLITATGQRVTLRCSPRSGDLSVYWYQQSLDQGLQFLIQYYNGEERAKGNILERFSAQQFPDLHSELNLSSLELGDSALYFCASSVAPGEGEQFFGPGTRLTVL.